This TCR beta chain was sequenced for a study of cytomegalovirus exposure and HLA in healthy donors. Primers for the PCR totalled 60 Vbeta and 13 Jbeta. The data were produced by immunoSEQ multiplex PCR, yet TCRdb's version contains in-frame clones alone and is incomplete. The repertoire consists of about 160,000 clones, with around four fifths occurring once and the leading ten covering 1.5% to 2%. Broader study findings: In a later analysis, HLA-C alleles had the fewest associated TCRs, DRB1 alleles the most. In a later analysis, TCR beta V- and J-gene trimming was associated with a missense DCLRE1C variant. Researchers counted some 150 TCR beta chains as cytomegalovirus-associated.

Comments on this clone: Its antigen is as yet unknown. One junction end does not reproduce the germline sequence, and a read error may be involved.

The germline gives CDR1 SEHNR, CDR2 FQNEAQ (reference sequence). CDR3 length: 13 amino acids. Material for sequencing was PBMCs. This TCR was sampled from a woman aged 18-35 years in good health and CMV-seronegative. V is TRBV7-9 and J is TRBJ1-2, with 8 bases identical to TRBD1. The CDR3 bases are TGTTCCAGCAGCTTAGGACAGGGATTTGGCTACACCTTC. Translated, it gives CSSSLGQGFGYTF.